This passage covers 6 T cell receptor beta chains from one sample sequenced in a study of identical twins. TCRdb redid the calling of the 5' RACE reads with MiXCR, one entry per CDR3 protein. The sample records under 900,000 distinct CDR3 sequences, over 15% being singletons. This sample also appeared in a second study, on T cells expressing NK-cell markers.

What was sequenced was PBMCs. The source of these receptors is a woman in her late teens or twenties in good health.

The table lists this clonotype with a few counts. With a much larger clone just one base away, this may be a read error. This rearrangement joins TRBV12-3 or TRBV12-4 to TRBJ1-1; 7 bases fit TRBD1. The junction had 19 bases not matched to a gene; V was cut back by 10 bases and J by 2 bases. This CDR3 spans 17 amino acids. In DNA form, the CDR3 reads TGTGCCATCGGAAATTTTTATACCGGGACAGCCAACACTGAAGCTTTCTTT. It yields the protein CAIGNFYTGTANTEAFF.

The V call is TRBV9, the J call TRBJ2-1; D is unclear. Germline V gene data show CDR1 as SGDLS and CDR2 as YYNGEE. Trimming stripped 6 bases from V and 2 bases from J, with 12 bases between. The CDR3 is 14 residues long. CDR3 sequence (DNA): TGTGCCAGCACCCCGGACGCGACCTACAATGAGCAGTTCTTC. Residues: CASTPDATYNEQFF.

The rearrangement uses TRBV6-2 or TRBV6-3 and TRBJ2-3, with 10 bases that match TRBD2. The V segment lost 8 bases and the J segment 2 bases; nucleotides outside the gene matches: 16. The V gene's germline CDR1 is MNHEY and CDR2 SVGEGT. This CDR3 comprises 18 residues. In DNA, the CDR3 is TGTGCCAGCGGAGATCCGGGACTAGCGAGAGAAATCACAGATACGCAGTATTTT. This translates into CASGDPGLAREITDTQYF.

This clonotype was detected only a few times. The chain joins TRBV25-1 to TRBJ2-1, with 7 bases matching TRBD1. The CDR3 covers 13 residues. The trim removed 7 bases at V and 8 bases at J, leaving 8 bases unmatched. Germline CDR1 is MGHDK and CDR2 is SYGVNS. CDR3 DNA sequence: TGTGCCAGCACCTGGACAGGCGAGTATGAGCAGTTCTTC. Translating it yields CASTWTGEYEQFF.

This clonotype appeared a few times. V and J are TRBV20-1 and TRBJ2-1; D gene unclear. Germline CDR1 is DFQATT and CDR2 is SNEGSKA (reference sequence). The CDR3 is 14 residues long. V dropped 3 bases and J dropped 7 bases, with 16 bases sitting between them. CDR3 loop: CSARDRAGFNEQFF. The DNA of the CDR3 is TGCAGTGCTAGGGACCGCGCAGGTTTTAATGAGCAGTTCTTC.

CDR3 DNA: TGTGCCAGCAGTGAGAGCACCATATATTTT. As protein: CASSESTIYF. The J gene is TRBJ1-3, the V gene TRBV2, with D unclear. V lost 3 bases, J lost 9 bases, and 3 bases lay in between. CDR3 size: 10 residues. Germline CDR1 SNHLY, CDR2 FYNNEI.